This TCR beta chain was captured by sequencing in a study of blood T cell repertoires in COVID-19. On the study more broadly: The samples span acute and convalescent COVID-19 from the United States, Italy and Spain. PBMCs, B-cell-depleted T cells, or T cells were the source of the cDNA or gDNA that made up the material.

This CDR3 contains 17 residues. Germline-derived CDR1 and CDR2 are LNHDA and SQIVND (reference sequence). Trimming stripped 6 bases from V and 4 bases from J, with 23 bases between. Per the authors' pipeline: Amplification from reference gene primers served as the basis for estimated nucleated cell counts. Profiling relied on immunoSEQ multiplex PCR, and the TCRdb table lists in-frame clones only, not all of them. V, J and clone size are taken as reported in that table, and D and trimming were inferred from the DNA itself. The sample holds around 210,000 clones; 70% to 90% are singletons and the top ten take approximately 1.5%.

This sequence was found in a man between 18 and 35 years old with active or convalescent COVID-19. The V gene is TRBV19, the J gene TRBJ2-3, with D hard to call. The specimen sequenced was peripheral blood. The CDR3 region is CASSSQKNNVEADTQYF. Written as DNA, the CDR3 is TGTGCCAGTAGCTCCCAAAAAAACAATGTTGAGGCAGATACGCAGTATTTT.